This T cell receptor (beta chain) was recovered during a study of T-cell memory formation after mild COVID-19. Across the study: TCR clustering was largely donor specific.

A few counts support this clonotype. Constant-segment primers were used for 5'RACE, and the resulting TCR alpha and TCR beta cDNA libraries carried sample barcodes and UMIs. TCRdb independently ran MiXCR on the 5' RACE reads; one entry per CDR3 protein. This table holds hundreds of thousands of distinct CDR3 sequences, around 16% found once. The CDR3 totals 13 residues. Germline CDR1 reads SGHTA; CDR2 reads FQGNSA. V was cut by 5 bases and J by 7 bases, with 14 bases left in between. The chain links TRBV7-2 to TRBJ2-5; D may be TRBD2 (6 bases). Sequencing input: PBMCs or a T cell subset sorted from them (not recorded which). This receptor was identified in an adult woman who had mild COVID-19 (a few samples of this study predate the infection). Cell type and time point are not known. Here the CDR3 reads CASSPGTRGTQYF. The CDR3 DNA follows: TGTGCCAGCAGCCCGGGGACTCGGGGGACCCAGTACTTC.